A single sample gave rise to the 5 T cell receptor beta chains below, sequenced in a study of blood T cells in healthy people across ages. Then a second PCR, running roughly 6 to 11 cycles, was carried out with a sample-barcoded 5' primer and a J-beta primer mix. Each CDR3 protein gets one entry after TCRdb re-called the 5' RACE reads with MiXCR. Of more than 700,000 distinct CDR3 sequences listed, 53% were seen once; the top ten hold around 41%. Sequenced material: blood. These receptors were collected from an elderly man in good health.

This chain uses TRBV18 with TRBJ2-3; D not certain. Germline assignment: CDR1 KGHSH and CDR2 LQKENI. V gave up 1 base and J gave up 14 bases, with 19 bases separating them. The CDR3 runs to 14 residues. Written as DNA, the CDR3 is TGTGCCAGCTCACCACTACCCCTGCACAGATGCGCGTATTTT. Amino acids: CASSPLPLHRCAYF.

The chain joins TRBV4-1 to TRBJ2-7; D is perhaps TRBD2 (5 bases). With 1 base removed from V and 2 bases from J, the gap between germline ends came to 15 bases. CDR1 and CDR2 (germline): MGHRA, YSYEKL. This CDR3 region has 16 residues. CDR3 DNA sequence: TGCGCCAGCAGCCAAGTTCTGAGTGGGAGCCCCTACGAGCAGTACTTC. Protein product: CASSQVLSGSPYEQYF.

This clonotype was detected once. The rearrangement links TRBV6-1 to TRBJ2-7; no clear D. Trimming took 3 bases from V and 0 from J, leaving 6 bases between them. CDR3 size: 13 residues. CDR1 MNHNS and CDR2 SASEGT come from the germline V gene. The DNA for the CDR3 is TGTGCCAGCAGTGAGAGCGTCTCCTACGAGCAGTACTTC. Amino acid sequence: CASSESVSYEQYF.

The rearrangement uses TRBV20-1 and TRBJ2-7; TRBD2 aligns across 10 bases. From germline, CDR1 is DFQATT and CDR2 SNEGSKA (reference sequence). Germline trimming cut 6 bases from V and 3 bases from J; bases unmatched to any gene: 8. The CDR3 is made up of 14 amino acids. In nucleotides, the CDR3 is TGCAGTGCCAGCCGACCTAGCGGGAGCTACGAGCAGTACTTC. This encodes CSASRPSGSYEQYF.

Worth noting for this clonotype: A junction boundary mismatches the germline segment, possibly from a read error. The chain couples TRBV4-2 to TRBJ2-7; D gene uncertain. Germline loops: CDR1 LGHNA, CDR2 YNFKEQ. This CDR3 is built from 14 residues. CDR3 sequence: CASSQDLGSYKQYF. In DNA, the CDR3 is TGTGCCAGCAGCCAAGATTTGGGATCCTACAAGCAGTACTTC.